The rows below give T cell receptor beta chains drawn from one sample of a study of control samples from healthy donors and cancer patients. Method: immunoSEQ multiplex PCR; TCRdb's copy keeps in-frame clones and lacks some. The repertoire consists of roughly 100,000 clones, with 80% to 90% occurring once and the leading ten covering less than 15%. The sample comprised blood. The receptor set was obtained from a woman aged 50 to 60 in good health. Both conserved end residues are part of each CDR3. Fields, in order: V gene, J gene, clone size, D gene, CDR3 DNA, CDR3 protein. The D gene is left open where the match is weak. The size field is filled for only some rows; it gives once, few, many or a size class.

v_call: TRBV5-6; j_call: TRBJ1-1; clone_size: -; d_call: TRBD1; cdr3_nt: TGTGCCAGCAGCTTGTTGCTAACAGGGGGGATGAACACTGAAGCTTTCTTT; cdr3_aa: CASSLLLTGGMNTEAFF
v_call: TRBV12-3/TRBV12-4; j_call: TRBJ2-5; clone_size: -; d_call: -; cdr3_nt: TGTGCCAGCAGTTTGAGGCAGCAAGAGACCCAGTACTTC; cdr3_aa: CASSLRQQETQYF
v_call: TRBV5-6; j_call: TRBJ2-3; clone_size: -; d_call: TRBD1; cdr3_nt: TGTGCCAGCAGCTTCTCGGGACAGGGCACAGATACGCAGTATTTT; cdr3_aa: CASSFSGQGTDTQYF
v_call: TRBV27; j_call: TRBJ1-4; clone_size: once; d_call: TRBD1; cdr3_nt: TGTGCCAGCAGTCAAAGGACAGGGGCTAATGAAAAACTGTTTTTT; cdr3_aa: CASSQRTGANEKLFF
v_call: TRBV19; j_call: TRBJ1-6; clone_size: -; d_call: TRBD1; cdr3_nt: TGTGCCAGTAGACCCAGGGGGGACAGGGATGATTCACCCCTCCACTTT; cdr3_aa: CASRPRGDRDDSPLHF
v_call: TRBV19; j_call: TRBJ2-3; clone_size: -; d_call: -; cdr3_nt: TGTGCCAGTAGTTCCGTGGGAGATACGCAGTATTTT; cdr3_aa: CASSSVGDTQYF
v_call: TRBV6-5; j_call: TRBJ2-5; clone_size: -; d_call: -; cdr3_nt: TGTGCCAGCAGGAGGTGGGGACAAGAGACCCAGTACTTC; cdr3_aa: CASRRWGQETQYF
v_call: TRBV5-1; j_call: TRBJ1-2; clone_size: few; d_call: TRBD1; cdr3_nt: TGCGCCAGCAGCTTGGAGGGGGCTAGTGGCTACACCTTC; cdr3_aa: CASSLEGASGYTF
v_call: TRBV5-4; j_call: TRBJ2-3; clone_size: -; d_call: TRBD1; cdr3_nt: TGTGCCAGCAGGGCGGACAGGTACACAGATACGCAGTATTTT; cdr3_aa: CASRADRYTDTQYF
v_call: TRBV7-9; j_call: TRBJ1-3; clone_size: -; d_call: -; cdr3_nt: TGTGCCAGCAGCTTAGGTCTGGAAAACACCATATATTTT; cdr3_aa: CASSLGLENTIYF
v_call: TRBV30; j_call: TRBJ1-2; clone_size: -; d_call: -; cdr3_nt: TGTGCCTGGAGTGCAAAAATATATGGCTACACCTTC; cdr3_aa: CAWSAKIYGYTF
v_call: TRBV5-4; j_call: TRBJ2-4; clone_size: -; d_call: -; cdr3_nt: TGTGCCAGCAGCTTGGGGGGTGGAAACATTCAGTACTTC; cdr3_aa: CASSLGGGNIQYF
v_call: TRBV3-1/TRBV3-2; j_call: TRBJ1-3; clone_size: -; d_call: -; cdr3_nt: TGTGCCAGCAGCCGAGAGACAGGCGGAAACACCATATATTTT; cdr3_aa: CASSRETGGNTIYF
v_call: TRBV7-9; j_call: TRBJ2-1; clone_size: -; d_call: -; cdr3_nt: TGTGCCACAGGAGGATGGGAGGCGGGGGCTAGGAATGAGCAGTTCTTC; cdr3_aa: CATGGWEAGARNEQFF
v_call: TRBV24-1; j_call: TRBJ2-1; clone_size: -; d_call: -; cdr3_nt: TGTGCCACCCACCCAGGGGACTCCTCCTACAATGAGCAGTTCTTC; cdr3_aa: CATHPGDSSYNEQFF
v_call: TRBV19; j_call: TRBJ1-1; clone_size: -; d_call: -; cdr3_nt: TGTGCCAGTAGAGCAGACGAGGAGCTCACTGAAGCTTTCTTT; cdr3_aa: CASRADEELTEAFF
v_call: TRBV4-3; j_call: TRBJ1-2; clone_size: -; d_call: -; cdr3_nt: TGCGCCAGCAGCCTCTTAGTCGGGGGTAACTATGGCTACACCTTC; cdr3_aa: CASSLLVGGNYGYTF
v_call: TRBV29-1; j_call: TRBJ1-1; clone_size: once; d_call: TRBD1; cdr3_nt: TGCAGCGCCAAACACGCAGGGGGGATCACTGAAGCTTTCTTT; cdr3_aa: CSAKHAGGITEAFF
v_call: TRBV5-1; j_call: TRBJ2-2; clone_size: -; d_call: TRBD2; cdr3_nt: TGCGCCAGCAGCCCAGGACTAGCGGGAGCCACCGGGGAGCTGTTTTTT; cdr3_aa: CASSPGLAGATGELFF
v_call: TRBV28; j_call: TRBJ1-2; clone_size: once; d_call: -; cdr3_nt: TGTGCCAGCAGTTTGGGCAGTCGTGGCTACACCTTC; cdr3_aa: CASSLGSRGYTF
v_call: TRBV6-5; j_call: TRBJ1-5; clone_size: -; d_call: -; cdr3_nt: TGTGCCAGCAGTACCCAGATTAGTCAGCCCCAGCATTTT; cdr3_aa: CASSTQISQPQHF
v_call: TRBV24-1; j_call: TRBJ1-5; clone_size: -; d_call: -; cdr3_nt: TGTGCCACCAGTGAAGGGCCAGGGGTCAATCAGCCCCAGCATTTT; cdr3_aa: CATSEGPGVNQPQHF
v_call: TRBV7-3; j_call: TRBJ2-1; clone_size: -; d_call: -; cdr3_nt: TGTGCCAGCAGCTTAGATAGGGAGTCGAATGAGCAGTTCTTC; cdr3_aa: CASSLDRESNEQFF
v_call: TRBV27; j_call: TRBJ1-1; clone_size: -; d_call: -; cdr3_nt: TGTGCCAGCGGAATCACTGACGTGAACACTGAAGCTTTCTTT; cdr3_aa: CASGITDVNTEAFF
v_call: TRBV4-2; j_call: TRBJ2-2; clone_size: -; d_call: TRBD2; cdr3_nt: TGTGCCAGCAGCCAAGACGGCGGGGGGGCTCCAGACACCGGGGAGCTGTTTTTT; cdr3_aa: CASSQDGGGAPDTGELFF
v_call: TRBV7-2; j_call: TRBJ1-4; clone_size: few; d_call: TRBD1; cdr3_nt: TGTGCCAGCAGCTCTGACAGGGCTTCTGAAAAACTGTTTTTT; cdr3_aa: CASSSDRASEKLFF
v_call: TRBV7-8; j_call: TRBJ2-3; clone_size: -; d_call: -; cdr3_nt: TGTGCCAGCAGCCTCCTAACAGGGACTAGCACAGATACGCAGTATTTT; cdr3_aa: CASSLLTGTSTDTQYF
v_call: TRBV27; j_call: TRBJ2-7; clone_size: few; d_call: -; cdr3_nt: TGTGCCAGCAGTTTTGCCACGAACTACGAGCAGTACTTC; cdr3_aa: CASSFATNYEQYF
v_call: TRBV5-1; j_call: TRBJ1-1; clone_size: -; d_call: -; cdr3_nt: TGCGCCAGCAGCTTGGGTAAGAACACTGAAGCTTTCTTT; cdr3_aa: CASSLGKNTEAFF
v_call: TRBV5-1; j_call: TRBJ2-7; clone_size: once; d_call: -; cdr3_nt: TGCGCCAGCAGCGGGGGGCCAGGGCTTTCCTACGAGCAGTACTTC; cdr3_aa: CASSGGPGLSYEQYF
v_call: TRBV5-1; j_call: TRBJ2-5; clone_size: once; d_call: TRBD2; cdr3_nt: TGCGCCAGCAGCGTCGGGACTAGGGGTGGGGAGACCCAGTACTTC; cdr3_aa: CASSVGTRGGETQYF
v_call: TRBV7-2; j_call: TRBJ2-3; clone_size: -; d_call: TRBD1; cdr3_nt: TGTGCCAGCAGCTTAGCCTCCCGGACAGGAGCCGGCACAGATACGCAGTATTTT; cdr3_aa: CASSLASRTGAGTDTQYF
v_call: TRBV7-2; j_call: TRBJ1-2; clone_size: -; d_call: -; cdr3_nt: TGTGCCAGCAGCTTACCGTATGGACCCTATGGCTACACCTTC; cdr3_aa: CASSLPYGPYGYTF
v_call: TRBV25-1; j_call: TRBJ1-6; clone_size: -; d_call: TRBD1; cdr3_nt: TGTGCCAGCATGGGACAGGGGGATGATTGGAATTCACCCCTCCACTTT; cdr3_aa: CASMGQGDDWNSPLHF
v_call: TRBV6-4; j_call: TRBJ1-1; clone_size: -; d_call: TRBD1; cdr3_nt: TGTGCCAGCAGTCTTACAGGGGGCGCGACTGAAGCTTTCTTT; cdr3_aa: CASSLTGGATEAFF
v_call: TRBV12-3/TRBV12-4; j_call: TRBJ1-3; clone_size: -; d_call: -; cdr3_nt: TGTGCCAGCAGCCTCAGTGTTGGAAACACCATATATTTT; cdr3_aa: CASSLSVGNTIYF
v_call: TRBV5-1; j_call: TRBJ1-1; clone_size: -; d_call: -; cdr3_nt: TGCGCCAGCAGACCTTATGAGGGTGGGGACACTGAAGCTTTCTTT; cdr3_aa: CASRPYEGGDTEAFF
v_call: TRBV5-1; j_call: TRBJ1-1; clone_size: -; d_call: -; cdr3_nt: TGCGCCAGCAGCTTGGAAGGACGGTTGAACACTGAAGCTTTCTTT; cdr3_aa: CASSLEGRLNTEAFF
v_call: TRBV7-2; j_call: TRBJ1-2; clone_size: -; d_call: -; cdr3_nt: TGTGCCAGCAGCTTAACTAGTCAACAGGATTATGGCTACACCTTC; cdr3_aa: CASSLTSQQDYGYTF
v_call: TRBV5-1; j_call: TRBJ2-3; clone_size: -; d_call: TRBD2; cdr3_nt: TGCGCCAGCAGCGGGGGCATAGCGGGGAGCACAGATACGCAGTATTTT; cdr3_aa: CASSGGIAGSTDTQYF
v_call: TRBV5-1; j_call: TRBJ2-7; clone_size: once; d_call: -; cdr3_nt: TGCGCCAGCAGCTTGGCCCCGAAAGACGAGCAGTACTTC; cdr3_aa: CASSLAPKDEQYF
v_call: TRBV9; j_call: TRBJ2-3; clone_size: -; d_call: TRBD2; cdr3_nt: TGTGCCAGCAGCGTAGGTAGTAGCGGGAGTTATAACACAGATACGCAGTATTTT; cdr3_aa: CASSVGSSGSYNTDTQYF
v_call: TRBV19; j_call: TRBJ1-2; clone_size: once; d_call: TRBD1; cdr3_nt: TGTGCCAGTAGTATAGCAAGACAGGGAGGCTACACCTTC; cdr3_aa: CASSIARQGGYTF
v_call: TRBV11-2; j_call: TRBJ2-1; clone_size: -; d_call: TRBD2; cdr3_nt: TGTGCCAGCAGCTTAGCAGCGGGAGTCAAGTTTGTCAATGAGCAGTTCTTC; cdr3_aa: CASSLAAGVKFVNEQFF
v_call: TRBV29-1; j_call: TRBJ1-1; clone_size: -; d_call: -; cdr3_nt: TGCAGCGTTGAGAGGGCAGAGGATGCTTTCTTT; cdr3_aa: CSVERAEDAFF
v_call: TRBV5-1; j_call: TRBJ1-2; clone_size: -; d_call: -; cdr3_nt: TGCGCCAGCAGCTTATCGGATCCCACCAGGGGCTACACCTTC; cdr3_aa: CASSLSDPTRGYTF
v_call: TRBV5-4; j_call: TRBJ1-1; clone_size: -; d_call: -; cdr3_nt: TGTGCCAGCAGCCGTGCCCAGAACACTGAAGCTTTCTTT; cdr3_aa: CASSRAQNTEAFF
v_call: TRBV6-5; j_call: TRBJ1-4; clone_size: -; d_call: TRBD1; cdr3_nt: TGTGCCAGCAGTTCGACAGGGGATAGTGAAAAACTGTTTTTT; cdr3_aa: CASSSTGDSEKLFF
v_call: TRBV20-1; j_call: TRBJ2-1; clone_size: -; d_call: -; cdr3_nt: TGCAGTGCAGCGGGCTACAATGAGCAGTTCTTC; cdr3_aa: CSAAGYNEQFF
v_call: TRBV28; j_call: TRBJ1-2; clone_size: -; d_call: -; cdr3_nt: TGTGCCAGCAGCTCGGGAGGGGACTACTATGGCTACACCTTC; cdr3_aa: CASSSGGDYYGYTF
v_call: TRBV7-9; j_call: TRBJ1-2; clone_size: -; d_call: TRBD1; cdr3_nt: TGTGCCAGCAGCCGTCTCACAGGGGTCGCCACCTTC; cdr3_aa: CASSRLTGVATF
v_call: TRBV5-6; j_call: TRBJ1-3; clone_size: -; d_call: -; cdr3_nt: TGTGCCAGCAGCTTGATGGGGCCGGGTGGAAACACCATATATTTT; cdr3_aa: CASSLMGPGGNTIYF
v_call: TRBV5-4; j_call: TRBJ2-2; clone_size: once; d_call: TRBD2; cdr3_nt: TGTGCCAGCAGCTTGGGAGCTAGCGGACCCACCGGGGAGCTGTTTTTT; cdr3_aa: CASSLGASGPTGELFF
v_call: TRBV13; j_call: TRBJ1-3; clone_size: -; d_call: -; cdr3_nt: TGTGCCAGCAGCACCCCCGGGAGCCCAGGAAACACCATATATTTT; cdr3_aa: CASSTPGSPGNTIYF
v_call: TRBV6-4; j_call: TRBJ2-3; clone_size: -; d_call: TRBD2; cdr3_nt: TGTGCCAGCAACCGACTAGCGGGACCCCACACAGATACGCAGTATTTT; cdr3_aa: CASNRLAGPHTDTQYF
v_call: TRBV28; j_call: TRBJ1-2; clone_size: -; d_call: -; cdr3_nt: TGTGCCAGCAGTTTGGGCAGGGTCTATGGCTACACCTTC; cdr3_aa: CASSLGRVYGYTF